This T cell receptor beta chain is from a study of shared clonotypes between healthy human individuals (dated by TCRdb to the early 2020s). For the study in its entirety: A couple of women and three men aged 18 to 49 years were included in the cohort. For each donor, CD4 naive and CD4 memory were each given three plates, CD8 naive was given two plates, and CD8 memory was given one plate. Blood TCR repertoires of several healthy adults were deeply sequenced to estimate repertoire size and the extent of clonotype sharing between individuals. To increase sequencing depth and limit assay-specific biases, TCR repertoire library preparation and sequencing were carried out by different laboratories using diverse techniques. Per donor, leukapheresis produced somewhere between about 0.94 and 9.5 billion PBMCs.

TCR CDR3 regions were amplified from genomic DNA by multiplex PCR using the deep immunoSEQ assay. Extracted genomic DNA from each cell subset was spread evenly across all wells of several immunoSEQ 96-well plates, with each plate serving as a replicate. Each replicate PCR for sorted subsets received about 0.2 ug genomic DNA, equal to about 30,000 T cell genomes. The purified libraries were quantified using a Qubit 3.0 fluorometer, sized with a Bioanalyzer 2100, and then quantified again using the KAPA Library Quantification kit. Every immunoSEQ 96-well plate was sequenced on a dedicated single-read 150-cycle Illumina NextSeq 550 flow cell. In the authors' own workflow: Because the immunoSEQ output included only junctional sequences and no quality scores, the filtering could not be the same as the filtering used for full-length reads. Sequences were annotated with PyIR, a Python wrapper for IgBLAST v1.9, and V/J genes and CDR3 were assigned using IMGT germline references. Reads were filtered out if the reads had weak V/J assignments (E-value above 1e-6), no CDR3, stop codons, out-of-frame junctions, or ambiguous translated residues. A V3J clonotype was defined by an identical inferred V gene, J gene, and CDR3 amino acid sequence. The percentage overlap between two repertoires was calculated by dividing the number of shared unique clonotypes by the size of the smaller repertoire. Repertoire richness was assessed with RTK rarefaction, the Chao1 estimator, and Recon v2.1 estimates of unobserved clonotypes. Generation probabilities for all TCRbeta clonotypes obtained by the gDNA method from a handful of donors were computed using OLGA. Sourced from immuneACCESS, this table was stored by TCRdb with only in-frame sequences that have V and J called. A share of the clones is absent; for the studies checked, an unresolved V gene accounts for under half, and the remainder has no known explanation. Clonal size and the V and J genes are those of that table, whereas D and trimming came from the DNA. In all, the sample holds about 2.2 million clones, and 85% to 95% of those were seen once. The ten most abundant clones make up about 1.7% of the sample.

V is pared back by 3 bases and J by 0 bases, with 9 bases lying between the germline termini. The germline V gene supplies CDR1 MGHRA and CDR2 YSYEKL. Including the terminal cysteine and phenylalanine, the CDR3 comprises 14 residues. Only the CDR3 portion is preserved as DNA: 42 bases, with reading frame beginning at the first base. What the research found in general, with its limitations: The small number of donors limited the genetic and exposure-history diversity represented. Based on pairwise subsampling, the degree of clonotype sharing among donors was expected to be affected by sequencing depth. Compared with non-shared clonotypes, the clonotypes found in all four sorted-subset donors had higher generation probabilities. Naive subsets generally had larger estimated clonotype richness than memory subsets. Sampling was limited to blood, and TCR repertoires in tissue likely differ from TCR repertoires in blood. Sharing across a few donors was observed for about 5% of naive CD4, 3.5% of naive CD8, 2% to 2.5% of memory CD4, and approximately 0.41% of memory CD8 clonotypes. Even with the large sequencing depth, rarefaction of the sorted-subset datasets indicated that sequencing was incomplete.

Points on this clone: Its target antigen remains unknown. No much larger clonotype is one base removed from it; base qualities were not supplied.

CD8 naive samples were obtained by positive selection for CCR7 among CD45RO-negative cells, yielding a CD45RA+CCR7+ population from which TemRA cells were excluded. Donors were healthy HIV-negative adults with no recently reported acute infections or vaccinations. Every donor was a Caucasian adult residing in Nashville, Tennessee, USA. After blood collection by leukapheresis, PBMCs were isolated using Ficoll-Histopaque density gradient centrifugation and then cryopreserved in the vapor phase of liquid nitrogen. Analytical flow cytometry was used to check the purity and quantity of every magnetically sorted T cell population. Each sorted fraction had its genomic DNA isolated and then quantified by UV absorbance on a Nanodrop 2000c.

Sequenced input: naive CD8+ T cells from PBMCs. According to the study, the label for this sample's cell subset or site signals: CD45RA+CCR7+. The clonotype was recovered from a man between 18 and 29 years old in good health. Some clones in this sample may be carry-over from other donors' samples. The rearrangement joined TRBV4-1 to TRBJ2-7; the D gene is not confidently resolved. The CDR3 region: CASSHQTDSYEQYF. The nucleotide sequence is TGCGCCAGCAGCCACCAAACAGACTCCTACGAGCAGTACTTC.